These T cell receptor beta chains were read from a single sample in a study of CD8 T cells in ankylosing spondylitis. TCRdb re-called the 5' RACE reads through MiXCR, storing one row per CDR3 protein. The sample lists some 270,000 distinct CDR3 sequences, over 30% seen once, with approximately 4.4% in the top ten. Material for sequencing was blood, either unsorted or a sorted T cell fraction (not recorded which). The receptors were gathered from a male donor with ankylosing spondylitis or in good health (not recorded which). CDR3s include the opening cysteine and the closing phenylalanine or tryptophan. The D gene is left open where the match is weak. Size values are once, few and many counts, or a class for expanded clones, and some rows have none.

v_gene: TRBV4-2; d_gene: TRBD2; j_gene: TRBJ2-5; abundance: NA; CDR3nt: TGTGCCAGCAGCCAAGCGGGGGGGATCCAAGAGACCCAGTACTTC; CDR3aa: CASSQAGGIQETQYF
v_gene: TRBV10-3; d_gene: TRBD1; j_gene: TRBJ2-1; abundance: NA; CDR3nt: TGTGCCATCGGGGGGACAGGGGGTCTCGGTGAGCAGTTCTTC; CDR3aa: CAIGGTGGLGEQFF
v_gene: TRBV6-5; d_gene: TRBD2; j_gene: TRBJ2-3; abundance: NA; CDR3nt: TGTGCCAGCAGTTCCCGACTAGCGCCCACCCAAGATACGCAGTATTTT; CDR3aa: CASSSRLAPTQDTQYF
v_gene: TRBV7-2; d_gene: TRBD2; j_gene: TRBJ2-5; abundance: NA; CDR3nt: TGTGCCAGCAGCTCCCCTGAACATGCGGGGGTGGAGACCCAGTACTTC; CDR3aa: CASSSPEHAGVETQYF
v_gene: TRBV10-3; d_gene: TRBD1; j_gene: TRBJ2-1; abundance: NA; CDR3nt: TGTGCCATCAGTGAGTCGGTGGGACAGGGTCAAAATGAGCAGTTCTTC; CDR3aa: CAISESVGQGQNEQFF
v_gene: TRBV12-3/TRBV12-4; d_gene: NA; j_gene: TRBJ1-1; abundance: NA; CDR3nt: TGTGCCAGCAGTTTGGGGGACACTGAAGCTTTCTTT; CDR3aa: CASSLGDTEAFF
v_gene: TRBV5-1; d_gene: NA; j_gene: TRBJ2-1; abundance: NA; CDR3nt: TGCGCCAGCAGCTTCGGGACAACCTACAATGAGCAGTTCTTC; CDR3aa: CASSFGTTYNEQFF
v_gene: TRBV20-1; d_gene: NA; j_gene: TRBJ1-2; abundance: NA; CDR3nt: TGCAGTGGCGCAGGGTTCGACTATGGCTACACCTTC; CDR3aa: CSGAGFDYGYTF
v_gene: TRBV4-1; d_gene: NA; j_gene: TRBJ2-5; abundance: NA; CDR3nt: TGCGCCAGCAGCATCTCGGGCCAAGAGACCCAGTACTTC; CDR3aa: CASSISGQETQYF
v_gene: TRBV12-3/TRBV12-4; d_gene: NA; j_gene: TRBJ1-1; abundance: few; CDR3nt: TGTGCCAGCAGTTTCAACGGGGTTGGGACTGAAGCTTTCTTT; CDR3aa: CASSFNGVGTEAFF
v_gene: TRBV4-1; d_gene: NA; j_gene: TRBJ2-1; abundance: NA; CDR3nt: TGCGCCAGCAGCCAGACCGGGCCCAGGGGATCCTACAATGAGCAGTTCTTC; CDR3aa: CASSQTGPRGSYNEQFF
v_gene: TRBV6-4; d_gene: TRBD2; j_gene: TRBJ2-5; abundance: NA; CDR3nt: TGTGCCGGACCTAGCGGGAGGGTGGAGACCCAGTACTTC; CDR3aa: CAGPSGRVETQYF
v_gene: TRBV29-1; d_gene: NA; j_gene: TRBJ1-6; abundance: few; CDR3nt: TGCAGCGTTCGCAGTCGGGGGCAGGGTTCACCCCTCCACTTT; CDR3aa: CSVRSRGQGSPLHF
v_gene: TRBV12-3/TRBV12-4; d_gene: NA; j_gene: TRBJ2-1; abundance: few; CDR3nt: TGTGCCAGCAGTGACGGGGTTTCCTACAATGAGCAGTTCTTC; CDR3aa: CASSDGVSYNEQFF
v_gene: TRBV12-3/TRBV12-4; d_gene: NA; j_gene: TRBJ1-2; abundance: NA; CDR3nt: TGTGCCAGCAGGGACAGAAGCTATGGCTACACCTTC; CDR3aa: CASRDRSYGYTF
v_gene: TRBV16; d_gene: NA; j_gene: TRBJ2-6; abundance: NA; CDR3nt: TGTGCCAGCACCAGACTGCTCTCTGGGGCCAACGTCCTGACTTTC; CDR3aa: CASTRLLSGANVLTF
v_gene: TRBV20-1; d_gene: TRBD1; j_gene: TRBJ1-2; abundance: few; CDR3nt: TGCAGTGCAAGACCGACAGGGACCTATGGCTACACCTTC; CDR3aa: CSARPTGTYGYTF
v_gene: TRBV3-1; d_gene: NA; j_gene: TRBJ2-5; abundance: NA; CDR3nt: TGTGCCAGCAGCCAAGATCTGGGCGTTGGCCCGGAGACCCAGTACTTC; CDR3aa: CASSQDLGVGPETQYF
v_gene: TRBV20-1; d_gene: NA; j_gene: TRBJ1-2; abundance: many; CDR3nt: TGCAGTGCTAGACCTAGAGGGTACACCTTC; CDR3aa: CSARPRGYTF
v_gene: TRBV29-1; d_gene: TRBD1; j_gene: TRBJ1-2; abundance: NA; CDR3nt: TGCAGCACAGAGGGGGCTGACTATGGCTACACCTTC; CDR3aa: CSTEGADYGYTF
v_gene: TRBV12-3/TRBV12-4; d_gene: NA; j_gene: TRBJ2-7; abundance: NA; CDR3nt: TGTGCCAGCAGTTTCTGGGGCAACTACGAGCAGTACTTC; CDR3aa: CASSFWGNYEQYF
v_gene: TRBV6-5; d_gene: NA; j_gene: TRBJ2-7; abundance: NA; CDR3nt: TGTGCCAGCAGTAAGGGGAGCAGGCCACTATACTTC; CDR3aa: CASSKGSRPLYF
v_gene: TRBV29-1; d_gene: NA; j_gene: TRBJ1-2; abundance: NA; CDR3nt: TGCAGCGTTGATCAGGCAGCGAGCAACTATGGCTACACCTTC; CDR3aa: CSVDQAASNYGYTF
v_gene: TRBV12-3/TRBV12-4; d_gene: TRBD1; j_gene: TRBJ1-5; abundance: NA; CDR3nt: TGTGCCAGCAGTTTGGGGACAGGGGATCAGCCCCAGCATTTT; CDR3aa: CASSLGTGDQPQHF
v_gene: TRBV28; d_gene: TRBD1; j_gene: TRBJ2-7; abundance: once; CDR3nt: TGTGCCAGCACTGCAACCGGGACAGGGGCCTACGAGCAGTACTTC; CDR3aa: CASTATGTGAYEQYF
v_gene: TRBV5-6; d_gene: NA; j_gene: TRBJ2-2; abundance: NA; CDR3nt: TGTGCCAGCAGCTTGGTTCCGGGTCCTACCGGCGGGGAGCTGTTTTTT; CDR3aa: CASSLVPGPTGGELFF